Listed below are T cell receptor beta chains from one sample, sequenced in a study of CDR3 diversity in severe acne. TCRdb called the PCR reads again in MiXCR, with one record for every CDR3 protein. The sample comprises about 84,000 distinct CDR3 sequences, 50% to 65% of which are singletons, and about 13% rests with the top ten. The specimen was blood. These receptors were collected from a male donor in good health, without acne. Each CDR3 is given with its conserved first and last residue. D genes are given only for firm matches. Not all rows give a size; the values are once, few, many and, for expanded clones, a class.

CASSLGDRDSPLHF TGTGCCAGCAGTCTGGGGGACAGGGATTCACCCCTCCACTTT TRBJ1-6 TRBD1 medium-sized TRBV6-6
CASSLAGVEKLFF TGTGCCAGCAGCTTAGCCGGGGTTGAAAAACTGTTTTTT TRBJ1-4 NA few TRBV7-2
CASSPTSGGETQYF TGTGCCAGCAGCCCTACTAGCGGGGGGGAGACCCAGTACTTC TRBJ2-5 TRBD2 NA TRBV7-2
CASSLVRGGSYGYTF TGTGCCAGCAGCTTAGTTAGGGGGGGCTCCTATGGCTACACCTTC TRBJ1-2 NA NA TRBV7-9
CASSLDRSGNTEAFF TGTGCCAGCAGCTTGGACAGGTCTGGAAACACTGAAGCTTTCTTT TRBJ1-1 NA NA TRBV5-4
CSASIQGLGDQPQVTEAFF TGCAGTGCTAGTATCCAGGGATTGGGCGATCAGCCCCAGGTGACTGAAGCTTTCTTT TRBJ1-1 NA NA TRBV20-1
CASSPVDRGYGYTF TGTGCCAGCAGCCCGGTCGACAGGGGCTATGGCTACACCTTC TRBJ1-2 TRBD1 NA TRBV5-5
CASSPGLSGNTIYF TGTGCCAGCAGTCCCGGGCTCTCTGGAAACACCATATATTTT TRBJ1-3 NA many TRBV27
CASTTGNYGYTF TGTGCCAGCACTACAGGGAACTATGGCTACACCTTC TRBJ1-2 NA NA TRBV25-1
CASTSGQLGYEQYFGPGTIYF NA TRBJ1-3 NA NA TRBV2
CASSQVGGRTEAFF TGTGCCAGCAGCCAAGTGGGGGGCCGCACTGAAGCTTTCTTT TRBJ1-1 NA NA TRBV3-1
CASRQTGTYGYTF TGTGCCAGCAGGCAGACAGGGACCTATGGCTACACCTTC TRBJ1-2 TRBD1 many TRBV5-6
CASSETGGAYGETQYF TGTGCCAGTAGTGAGACGGGGGGGGCATATGGGGAGACCCAGTACTTC TRBJ2-5 TRBD2 many TRBV6-1
CATDREPGQGPPVQNTEAFF TGTGCCACCGATAGAGAGCCGGGACAGGGGCCGCCGGTCCAGAACACTGAAGCTTTCTTT TRBJ1-1 TRBD1 NA TRBV6-5
CASSPGTGTYEQYF TGTGCCAGCAGCCCCGGGACAGGGACCTACGAGCAGTACTTC TRBJ2-7 TRBD1 NA TRBV7-2
CATTPGPTNEKLFF TGTGCCACCACACCAGGGCCAACTAATGAAAAACTGTTTTTT TRBJ1-4 NA many TRBV12-3/TRBV12-4
CSAAPRTGVPYTEAFF TGCAGTGCGGCTCCGCGGACAGGGGTTCCCTACACTGAAGCTTTCTTT TRBJ1-1 TRBD1 once TRBV20-1
CASSESGTGRTYEQYF TGCGCCAGCAGTGAGTCCGGGACAGGGCGTACCTACGAGCAGTACTTC TRBJ2-7 TRBD1 many TRBV10-1
CASSEVGGADQPQHF TGTGCCAGCAGTGAAGTCGGGGGCGCGGATCAGCCCCAGCATTTT TRBJ1-5 NA NA TRBV6-1
CATSGVGAYGYTF TGTGCCACCAGTGGGGTCGGAGCCTATGGCTACACCTTC TRBJ1-2 NA NA TRBV24-1
CASSHGTSGMYEQYF TGCGCCAGCAGCCACGGGACTAGCGGGATGTACGAGCAGTACTTC TRBJ2-7 TRBD2 NA TRBV5-1
CSARELTGELFF TGCAGTGCTAGAGAGCTCACCGGGGAGCTGTTTTTT TRBJ2-2 NA medium-sized TRBV20-1
CSARFSGSYEQYF TGCAGTGCTAGATTTAGCGGCTCCTACGAGCAGTACTTC TRBJ2-7 NA many TRBV20-1
CASSSRVTDTQYF TGTGCCAGCAGCTCCAGGGTCACAGATACGCAGTATTTT TRBJ2-3 NA NA TRBV7-3
CASSGQTLSGEKLFF TGTGCCAGCAGTGGACAGACTCTAAGTGGTGAAAAACTGTTTTTT TRBJ1-4 NA few TRBV12-3/TRBV12-4
CASSQVWPNTEAFF TGCGCCAGCAGCCAAGTCTGGCCGAACACTGAAGCTTTCTTT TRBJ1-1 NA NA TRBV4-1